This T cell receptor (beta chain) appears in the sequencing data of a study of T-cell memory formation after mild COVID-19. V was pared by 5 bases and J by 2 bases, with 10 bases between. CDR3 length: 13 residues. Germline V gene lookup returns CDR1 SGHVS and CDR2 FNYEAQ. This clonotype was found many times. MiXCR, applied by TCRdb to the 5' RACE reads, yields one record per CDR3 protein. Of about 110,000 distinct CDR3 sequences in the sample, under 15% were seen once. The rearrangement links TRBV7-6 to TRBJ2-7; D remains ambiguous. The clonotype originates from an adult woman who had mild COVID-19 (a few samples of this study predate the infection). Cell type and time point are not known. The source material was PBMCs or a T cell subset sorted from them (not recorded which). The CDR3 loop reads CASSIGLAYEQYF. The DNA for the CDR3 is TGTGCCAGCAGCATAGGCCTGGCCTACGAGCAGTACTTC.